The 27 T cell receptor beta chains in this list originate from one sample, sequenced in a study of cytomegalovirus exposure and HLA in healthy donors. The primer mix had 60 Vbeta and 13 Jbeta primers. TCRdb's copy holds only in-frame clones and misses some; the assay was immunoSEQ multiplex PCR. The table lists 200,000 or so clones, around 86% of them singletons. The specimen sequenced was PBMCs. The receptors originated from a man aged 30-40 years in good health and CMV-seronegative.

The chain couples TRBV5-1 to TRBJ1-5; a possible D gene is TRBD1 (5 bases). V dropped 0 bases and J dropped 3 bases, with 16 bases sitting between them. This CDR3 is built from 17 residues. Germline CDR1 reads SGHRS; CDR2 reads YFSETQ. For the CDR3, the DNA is TGCGCCAGCAGCTTGGAGGCGGTGGGGCCGTACAATCAGCCCCAGCATTTT. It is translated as CASSLEAVGPYNQPQHF.

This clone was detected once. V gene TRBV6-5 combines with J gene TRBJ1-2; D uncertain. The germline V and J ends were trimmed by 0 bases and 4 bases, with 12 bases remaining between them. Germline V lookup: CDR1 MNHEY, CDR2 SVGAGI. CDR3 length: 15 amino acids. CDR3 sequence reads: CASSYSGGVFYGYTF. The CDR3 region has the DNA TGTGCCAGCAGTTACTCGGGCGGGGTCTTCTATGGCTACACCTTC.

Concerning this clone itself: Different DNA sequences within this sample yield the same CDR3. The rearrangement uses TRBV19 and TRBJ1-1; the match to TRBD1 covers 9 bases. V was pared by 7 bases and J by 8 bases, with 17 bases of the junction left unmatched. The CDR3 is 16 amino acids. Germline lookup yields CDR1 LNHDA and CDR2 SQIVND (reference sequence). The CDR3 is CASNPQRGQGRIEAFF. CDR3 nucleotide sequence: TGTGCCAGTAACCCTCAGAGGGGACAGGGCCGAATAGAAGCTTTCTTT.

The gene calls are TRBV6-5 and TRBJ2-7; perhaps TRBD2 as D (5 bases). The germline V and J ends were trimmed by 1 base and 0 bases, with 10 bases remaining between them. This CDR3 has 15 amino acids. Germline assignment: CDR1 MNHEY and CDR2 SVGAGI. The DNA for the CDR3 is TGTGCCAGCAGTTACTGGACTGGTGGCTCCTACGAGCAGTACTTC. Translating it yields CASSYWTGGSYEQYF.

The DNA for the CDR3 is TGTGCCAGCAGCTTAGAGCGGACTGGTTCCTACAATGAGCAGTTCTTC. Its translation: CASSLERTGSYNEQFF. The chain uses TRBV7-9 and TRBJ2-1; tentatively, D is TRBD2 (5 bases). This CDR3 is built from 16 residues. Trimming pared 1 base from V and 1 base from J, leaving 11 bases between. CDR1 is SEHNR, CDR2 FQNEAQ, per germline (reference sequence).

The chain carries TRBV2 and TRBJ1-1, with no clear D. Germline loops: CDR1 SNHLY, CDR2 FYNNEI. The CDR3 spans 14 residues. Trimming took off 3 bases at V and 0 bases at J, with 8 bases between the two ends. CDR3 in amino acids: CASSDWRMNTEAFF. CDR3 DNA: TGTGCCAGCAGTGATTGGCGGATGAACACTGAAGCTTTCTTT. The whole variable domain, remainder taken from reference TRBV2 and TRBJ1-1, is EPEVTQTPSHQVTQMGQEVILRCVPISNHLYFYWYRQILGQKVEFLVSFYNNEISEKSEIFDDQFSVERPDGSNFTLKIRSTKLEDSAMYFCASSDWRMNTEAFFGQGTRLTVV.

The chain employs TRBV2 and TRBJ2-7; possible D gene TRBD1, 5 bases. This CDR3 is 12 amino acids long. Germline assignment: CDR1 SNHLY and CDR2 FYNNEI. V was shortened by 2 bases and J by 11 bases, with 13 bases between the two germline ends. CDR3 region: CASSERRQWEYF. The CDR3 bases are TGTGCCAGCAGTGAAAGAAGACAGTGGGAGTACTTC.

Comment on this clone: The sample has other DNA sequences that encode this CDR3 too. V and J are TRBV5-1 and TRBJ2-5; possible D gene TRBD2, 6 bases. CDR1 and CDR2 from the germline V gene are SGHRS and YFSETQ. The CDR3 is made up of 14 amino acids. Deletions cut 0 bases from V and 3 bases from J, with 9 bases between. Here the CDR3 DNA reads TGCGCCAGCAGCTTGGCGCGGGAAAAAGAGACCCAGTACTTC. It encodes CASSLAREKETQYF.

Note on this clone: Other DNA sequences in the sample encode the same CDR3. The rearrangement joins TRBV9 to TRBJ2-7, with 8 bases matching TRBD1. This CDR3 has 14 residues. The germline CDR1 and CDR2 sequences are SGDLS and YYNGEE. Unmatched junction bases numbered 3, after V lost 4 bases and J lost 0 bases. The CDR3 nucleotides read TGTGCCAGCAGCCCAGGGACAGGCTCCTACGAGCAGTACTTC. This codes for CASSPGTGSYEQYF. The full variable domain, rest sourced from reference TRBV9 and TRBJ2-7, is DSGVTQTPKHLITATGQRVTLRCSPRSGDLSVYWYQQSLDQGLQFLIQYYNGEERAKGNILERFSAQQFPDLHSELNLSSLELGDSALYFCASSPGTGSYEQYFGPGTRLTVT.

The CDR3 loop reads CASSLVVGTQGYGYTF. The CDR3 DNA reads as TGTGCCAGCAGCTTAGTGGTCGGTACGCAGGGCTATGGCTACACCTTC. This sequence joins TRBV11-2 and TRBJ1-2; the D gene is possibly TRBD1 (5 bases). CDR3 size: 16 residues. The germline V gene encodes CDR1 SGHAT and CDR2 FQNNGV. V was pared by 1 base and J by 4 bases, with 16 bases between.

The CDR3 is CATSSRQGTEAFF. The CDR3 coding sequence is TGTGCCACCAGCTCCCGACAGGGAACTGAAGCTTTCTTT. The rearrangement links TRBV15 to TRBJ1-1; 7 bases are shared with TRBD1. The V gene end was trimmed by 5 bases and the J gene end by 5 bases; junction bases not matched to a gene: 5. The CDR3 length is 13 residues. Germline-derived CDR1 and CDR2 are LNHNV and YYDKDF (reference sequence).

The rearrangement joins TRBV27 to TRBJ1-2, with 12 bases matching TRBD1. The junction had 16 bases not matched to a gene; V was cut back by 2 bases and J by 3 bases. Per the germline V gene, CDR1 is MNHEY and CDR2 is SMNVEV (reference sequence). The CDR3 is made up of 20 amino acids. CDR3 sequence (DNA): TGTGCCAGCAGTTTAATGGGGACAGGGGGCTTCGTAAGACTATACTATGGCTACACCTTC. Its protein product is CASSLMGTGGFVRLYYGYTF.

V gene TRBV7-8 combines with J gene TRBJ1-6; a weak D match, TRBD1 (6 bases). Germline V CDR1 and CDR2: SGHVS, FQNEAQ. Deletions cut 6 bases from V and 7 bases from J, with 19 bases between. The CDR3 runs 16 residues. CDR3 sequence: CASSPGANLPNSPLHF. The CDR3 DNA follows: TGTGCCAGCAGTCCAGGGGCAAACCTACCCAATTCACCCCTCCACTTT. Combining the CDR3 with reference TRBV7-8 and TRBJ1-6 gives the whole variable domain GAGVSQSPRYKVAKRGQDVALRCDPISGHVSLFWYQQALGQGPEFLTYFQNEAQLDKSGLPSDRFFAERPEGSVSTLKIQRTQQEDSAVYLCASSPGANLPNSPLHFGNGTRLTVT.

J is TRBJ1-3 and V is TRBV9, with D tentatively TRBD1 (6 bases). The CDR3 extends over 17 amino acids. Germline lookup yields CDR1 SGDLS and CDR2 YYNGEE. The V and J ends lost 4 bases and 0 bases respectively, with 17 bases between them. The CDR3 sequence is CASSLSGQGYSGNTIYF. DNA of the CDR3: TGTGCCAGCAGCCTCTCGGGACAAGGTTACTCTGGAAACACCATATATTTT.

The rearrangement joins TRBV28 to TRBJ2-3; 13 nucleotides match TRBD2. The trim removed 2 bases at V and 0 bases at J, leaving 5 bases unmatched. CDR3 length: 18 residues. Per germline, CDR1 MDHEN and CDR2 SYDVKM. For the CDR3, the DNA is TGTGCCAGCAGTTTAACCGGGACTAGCGGGGCTAGCACAGATACGCAGTATTTT. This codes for CASSLTGTSGASTDTQYF. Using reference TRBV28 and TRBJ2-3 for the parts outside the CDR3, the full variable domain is DVKVTQSSRYLVKRTGEKVFLECVQDMDHENMFWYRQDPGLGLRLIYFSYDVKMKEKGDIPEGYSVSREKKERFSLILESASTNQTSMYLCASSLTGTSGASTDTQYFGPGTRLTVL.

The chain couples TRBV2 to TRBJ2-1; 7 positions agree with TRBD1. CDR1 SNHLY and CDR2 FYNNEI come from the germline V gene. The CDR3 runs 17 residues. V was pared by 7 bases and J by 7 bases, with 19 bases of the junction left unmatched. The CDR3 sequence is CASTQGQVDRDRNEQFF. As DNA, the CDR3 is TGTGCCAGCACCCAAGGACAGGTAGACAGGGATAGGAATGAGCAGTTCTTC.

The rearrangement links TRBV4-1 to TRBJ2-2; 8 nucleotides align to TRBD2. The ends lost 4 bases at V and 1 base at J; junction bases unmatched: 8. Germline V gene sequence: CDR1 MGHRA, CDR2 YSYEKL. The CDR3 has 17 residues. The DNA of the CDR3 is TGCGCCAGCAGCCCCCTAACTAGCGGCAAGAACACCGGGGAGCTGTTTTTT. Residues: CASSPLTSGKNTGELFF.

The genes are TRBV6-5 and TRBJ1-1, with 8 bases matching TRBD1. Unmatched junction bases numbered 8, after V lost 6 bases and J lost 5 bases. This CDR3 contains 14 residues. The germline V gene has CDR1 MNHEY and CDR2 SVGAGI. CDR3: CASSLRGLGTEAFF. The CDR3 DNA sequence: TGTGCCAGCAGCCTCAGGGGGCTTGGTACTGAAGCTTTCTTT.

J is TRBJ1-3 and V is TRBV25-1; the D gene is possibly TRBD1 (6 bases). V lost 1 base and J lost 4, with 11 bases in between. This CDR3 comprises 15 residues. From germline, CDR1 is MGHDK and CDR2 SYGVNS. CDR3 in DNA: TGTGCCAGCAGTGAATTGGGGGGGCTGGGAAACACCATATATTTT. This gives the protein CASSELGGLGNTIYF.

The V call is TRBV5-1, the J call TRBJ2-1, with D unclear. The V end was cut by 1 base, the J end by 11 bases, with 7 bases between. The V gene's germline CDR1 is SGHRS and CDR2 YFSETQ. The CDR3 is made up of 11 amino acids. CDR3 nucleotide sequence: TGCGCCAGCAGCTTGACTCATCAGCAGTTCTTC. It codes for CASSLTHQQFF. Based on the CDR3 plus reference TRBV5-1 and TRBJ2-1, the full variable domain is KAGVTQTPRYLIKTRGQQVTLSCSPISGHRSVSWYQQTPGQGLQFLFEYFSETQRNKGNFPGRFSGRQFSNSRSEMNVSTLELGDSALYLCASSLTHQQFFGPGTRLTVL.

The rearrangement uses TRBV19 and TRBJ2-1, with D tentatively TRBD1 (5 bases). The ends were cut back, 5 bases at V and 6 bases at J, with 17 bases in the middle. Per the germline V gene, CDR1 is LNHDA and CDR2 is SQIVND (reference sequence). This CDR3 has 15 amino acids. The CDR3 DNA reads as TGTGCCAGTAGTTCGTTGTTACAGGTCCGCAATGAGCAGTTCTTC. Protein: CASSSLLQVRNEQFF.

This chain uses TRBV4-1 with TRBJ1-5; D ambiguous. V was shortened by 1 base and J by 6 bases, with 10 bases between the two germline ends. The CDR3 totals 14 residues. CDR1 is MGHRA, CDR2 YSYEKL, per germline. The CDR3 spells CASSQVMVAQPQHF. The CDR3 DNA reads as TGCGCCAGCAGCCAAGTTATGGTGGCTCAGCCCCAGCATTTT.

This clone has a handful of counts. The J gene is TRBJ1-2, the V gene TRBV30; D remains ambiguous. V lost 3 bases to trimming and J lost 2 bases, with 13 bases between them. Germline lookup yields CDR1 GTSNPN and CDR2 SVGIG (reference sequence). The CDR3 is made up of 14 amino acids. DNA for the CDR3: TGTGCCTGGAGCTATGGTATCTCCAACTATGGCTACACCTTC. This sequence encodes CAWSYGISNYGYTF.

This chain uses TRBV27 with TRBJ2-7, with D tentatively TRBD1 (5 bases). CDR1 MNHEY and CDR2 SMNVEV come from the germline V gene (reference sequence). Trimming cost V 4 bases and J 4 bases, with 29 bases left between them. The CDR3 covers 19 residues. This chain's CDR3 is CASSSVQVPYPPLKYEQYF. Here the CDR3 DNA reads TGTGCCAGCAGTTCCGTACAGGTCCCTTATCCTCCGCTGAAATACGAGCAGTACTTC.

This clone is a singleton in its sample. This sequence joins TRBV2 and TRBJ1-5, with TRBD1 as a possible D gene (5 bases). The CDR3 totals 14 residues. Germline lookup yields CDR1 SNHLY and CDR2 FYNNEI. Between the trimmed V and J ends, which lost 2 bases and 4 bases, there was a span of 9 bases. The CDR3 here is CASSERQRNQPQHF. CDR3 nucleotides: TGTGCCAGCAGTGAAAGACAGCGAAATCAGCCCCAGCATTTT.

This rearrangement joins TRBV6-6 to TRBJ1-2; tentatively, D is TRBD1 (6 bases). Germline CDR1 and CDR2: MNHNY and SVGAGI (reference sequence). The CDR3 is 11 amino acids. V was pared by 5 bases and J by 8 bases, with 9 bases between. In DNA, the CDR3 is TGTGCCAGCAGTAGGACAGAAGGCTACACCTTC. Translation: CASSRTEGYTF.

The CDR3 loop is CASSADRARNTIYF. CDR3 sequence (DNA): TGTGCCAGCAGTGCAGACAGGGCTAGAAACACCATATATTTT. The V and J genes are TRBV6-5 and TRBJ1-3; 7 bases are a match to TRBD1. This CDR3 comprises 14 residues. Germline V gene lookup returns CDR1 MNHEY and CDR2 SVGAGI. Germline trimming cut 5 bases from V and 5 bases from J; bases unmatched to any gene: 6.